These T cell receptor beta chains were read from a single sample in a study of CD8 T cells in Susac syndrome. TCRdb reprocessed the immunoSEQ multiplex PCR reads via MiXCR and lists one record per CDR3 protein. The repertoire holds about 160,000 distinct CDR3 sequences, approximately 93% seen once, with about 0.094% in the top ten. Material for sequencing was CD4+ T cells from PBMCs. All receptors come from a human donor with multiple sclerosis. CDR3s leave out the opening cysteine and the closing phenylalanine or tryptophan.

j_call v_call cdr3_aa
TRBJ2-7 TRBV28 ASPREGLDEQY
TRBJ2-3 TRBV12-3/TRBV12-4 ASSQGLAGSTDTQY
TRBJ1-4 TRBV29-1 SVATGTGNGKLF
TRBJ2-5 TRBV29-1 SVLDGGETQY
TRBJ1-1 TRBV18 ASSPQTGSPTEAF
TRBJ2-2 TRBV2 ASSEQGDGELF
TRBJ1-3 TRBV10-2 ASSERPSSGNTIY
TRBJ1-5 TRBV28 ASTRGSNQPQH
TRBJ1-1 TRBV3-1 ASSPAGQGNTEAF
TRBJ1-2 TRBV28 ASSTLDSFGDGYT
TRBJ2-6 TRBV7-9 ASGRDGANVLT
TRBJ2-2 TRBV24-1 ATSDKRESHSGELF
TRBJ2-6 TRBV7-2 ASSERGPGANVLT
TRBJ2-7 TRBV10-3 AIKRTGRDSYEQY
TRBJ2-1 TRBV7-2 ASSLASGISNEQF
TRBJ1-4 TRBV23-1 ASSQDRRGFPTNEKLF
TRBJ2-7 TRBV4-3 ASSRNKRDQAEQY
TRBJ1-5 TRBV2 ASSLQGADKPQH
TRBJ2-3 TRBV5-6 ASSSARTDTQY
TRBJ2-1 TRBV5-4 ASSPGTASYNEQF
TRBJ1-1 TRBV4-3 ASSQGTGMNTEAF
TRBJ2-2 TRBV19 ASSYSYTGELF
TRBJ1-5 TRBV30 AWSVRGAGNQPQH
TRBJ2-7 TRBV18 ASSPQAYEQY
TRBJ2-3 TRBV24-1 ATASDTDTQY
TRBJ2-6 TRBV6-2/TRBV6-3 ASSYWGSGANVLT
TRBJ1-4 TRBV18 ASSPSGGRNEKLF